This T cell receptor (beta chain) was identified in a study of cytomegalovirus exposure and HLA in healthy donors. Study summary: A previous analysis identified more than 100 million unique TCR beta sequences derived from around 200 million T cells. General study results and limits: Cytomegalovirus-associated status was assigned to around 160 TCR beta chains. When analyzed later, a missense DCLRE1C variant was found to be linked to TCR beta V- and J-gene trimming.

PCR employed 60 Vbeta and 13 Jbeta primers. The repertoire was sequenced with immunoSEQ multiplex PCR; TCRdb's copy has only in-frame clones and lacks some. This table holds around 250,000 clones, 75% to 85% found once. As concerns this clone: The antigen is unknown.

The CDR3 is 15 residues long. From germline, CDR1 is MNHEY and CDR2 SVGAGI. V lost 2 bases and J 4 bases, leaving 12 bases between the germline ends. Material for sequencing was PBMCs. The clonotype was recovered from a woman aged 55 to 70 in good health and CMV-seropositive. The chain recombines TRBV6-5 with TRBJ2-1; a possible D gene is TRBD2 (5 bases). The DNA of the CDR3 is TGTGCCAGCAGTTACATGGCTAGCAGTTACAATGAGCAGTTCTTC. Protein sequence: CASSYMASSYNEQFF.